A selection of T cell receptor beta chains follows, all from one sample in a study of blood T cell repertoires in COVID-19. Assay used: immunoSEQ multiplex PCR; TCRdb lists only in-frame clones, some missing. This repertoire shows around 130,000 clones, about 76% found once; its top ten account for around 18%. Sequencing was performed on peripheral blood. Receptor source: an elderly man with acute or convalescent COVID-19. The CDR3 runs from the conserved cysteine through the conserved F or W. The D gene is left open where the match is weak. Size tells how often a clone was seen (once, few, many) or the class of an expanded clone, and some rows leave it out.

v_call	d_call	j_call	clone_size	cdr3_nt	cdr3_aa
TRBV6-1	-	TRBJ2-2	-	TGTGCCAGCAGTGAAAGTGACAGGAACACCGGGGAGCTGTTTTTT	CASSESDRNTGELFF
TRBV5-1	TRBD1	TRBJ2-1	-	TGCGCCAGCAGTTTTGCCGGACAGGGGTTCCATGAGCAGTTCTTC	CASSFAGQGFHEQFF
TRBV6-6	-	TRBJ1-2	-	TGTGCCAGCACCTCATACAGGGCCGGCTACACCTTC	CASTSYRAGYTF
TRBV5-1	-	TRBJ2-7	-	TGCGCCAGCAGCGTACAGGGGAGGAGCTCCTACGAGCAGTACTTC	CASSVQGRSSYEQYF
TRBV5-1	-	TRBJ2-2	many	TGCGCCAGCAGCTTGAATCGCGGGTGGAACACCGGGGAGCTGTTTTTT	CASSLNRGWNTGELFF
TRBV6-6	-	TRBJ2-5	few	TGTGCCAGCAGAATCGGGGTTATTTCAGAGACCCAGTACTTC	CASRIGVISETQYF
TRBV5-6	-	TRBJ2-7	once	TGTGCCAGCAGACAAACAGGTATATCAACCTACGAGCAGTACTTC	CASRQTGISTYEQYF
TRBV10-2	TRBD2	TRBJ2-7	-	TGCGCCAGCTCGACTAGCGGGGGAACCTACGAGCAGTACTTC	CASSTSGGTYEQYF
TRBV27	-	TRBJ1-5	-	TGTGCCAGCAGTCCCCGGTTAGGGGATCAGCCCCAGCATTTT	CASSPRLGDQPQHF
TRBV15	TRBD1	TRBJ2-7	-	TGTGCCACCAGCAAGTTCCGGGACAGTTCTTCCTACGAGCAGTACTTC	CATSKFRDSSSYEQYF
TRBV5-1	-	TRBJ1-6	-	TGCGCCAGCAGCTTGGTACAGGGCGGATTCGGGTTTTCACCCCTCCACTTT	CASSLVQGGFGFSPLHF
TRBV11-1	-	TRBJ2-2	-	TGTGCCAGCAGCTACGGACTCGTTAACACCGGGGAGCTGTTTTTT	CASSYGLVNTGELFF
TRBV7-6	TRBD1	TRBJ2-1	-	TGTGCCAGCAGCTTACTTGCGGGTGAGGGGGCTCTTGGTGAGCAGTTCTTC	CASSLLAGEGALGEQFF
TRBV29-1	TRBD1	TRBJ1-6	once	TGCAGCGTGCTCGACAGGGAAAATAATTCACCCCTCCACTTT	CSVLDRENNSPLHF
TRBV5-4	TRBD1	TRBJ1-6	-	TGTGCCAGCAGCTTGGAGGGACAGAGATATAATTCACCCCTCCACTTT	CASSLEGQRYNSPLHF
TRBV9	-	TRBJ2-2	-	TGTGCCAGCAGCGTAGCTGGGGCAGTGAACACCGGGGAGCTGTTTTTT	CASSVAGAVNTGELFF
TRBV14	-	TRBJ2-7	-	TGTGCCAGCAGCCAAGGATCGACAGGGAGGTACGAGCAGTACTTC	CASSQGSTGRYEQYF
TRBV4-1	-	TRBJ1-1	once	TGCGCCAGCAGCCAAGATCAATGGGGGGTGCCAGCTTTCTTT	CASSQDQWGVPAFF
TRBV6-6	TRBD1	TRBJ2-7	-	TGTGCCAGCAGTACTACAGGGGGACGATCCTACGAGCAGTACTTC	CASSTTGGRSYEQYF
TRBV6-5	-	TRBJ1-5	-	TGTGCCAGCAAAGGCCAGGGATTCGACAATCAGCCCCAGCATTTT	CASKGQGFDNQPQHF
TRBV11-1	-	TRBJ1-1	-	TGTGCCAGCAGCTCCCCACAGGGAAAAGCTGAAGCTTTCTTT	CASSSPQGKAEAFF
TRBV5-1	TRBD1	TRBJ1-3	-	TGCGCCAGCAGCTTGGCCCCCGACAGGGTAGGAAACACCATATATTTT	CASSLAPDRVGNTIYF
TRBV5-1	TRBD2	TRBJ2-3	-	TGCGCCAGCAGCTTGGTAGCGGGTACAGATACGCAGTATTTT	CASSLVAGTDTQYF
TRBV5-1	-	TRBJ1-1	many	TGCGCCAGCAGCCCCAGCGGGAACACTGAAGCTTTCTTT	CASSPSGNTEAFF
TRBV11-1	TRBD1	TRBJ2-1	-	TGTGCCAGCAGCCGGGACAGACACAATGAGCAGTTCTTC	CASSRDRHNEQFF
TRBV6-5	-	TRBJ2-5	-	TGTGCCAGCAGTTACACGCCGGAAGAGACCCAGTACTTC	CASSYTPEETQYF
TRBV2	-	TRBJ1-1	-	TGTGCCAGCAGTGGTTTTCGGGGAAACACTGAAGCTTTCTTT	CASSGFRGNTEAFF
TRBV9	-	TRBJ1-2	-	TGTGCCAGCAGCCCCCCGGTTCCTGGCTACACCTTC	CASSPPVPGYTF
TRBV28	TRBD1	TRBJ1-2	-	TGTGCCAGCAGTTTCGGGACAGGCTACTATGGCTACACCTTC	CASSFGTGYYGYTF
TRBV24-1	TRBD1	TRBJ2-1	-	TGTGCCACCAGTGATCCGGGACAGGGACGATCCTACAATGAGCAGTTCTTC	CATSDPGQGRSYNEQFF